The rows below give T cell receptor beta chains drawn from one sample of a study of preoperative IRX-2 immunotherapy in early breast cancer. Libraries were prepared by immunoSEQ multiplex PCR; TCRdb keeps only in-frame clonotypes and omits some of them. The sample carries 23,000 or so clones, over 75% recorded once. The sample consisted of tumor tissue, taken after IRX-2 immunotherapy. Receptors were obtained from a human donor with breast cancer. Each CDR3 is given with its conserved first and last residue. Each record gives: clone size, D gene, J gene, V gene, CDR3 protein, CDR3 DNA. A D gene is named only where the DNA matches it firmly. A row's size may be missing; if present it is once, few, many or a size class.

few	.	TRBJ2-4	TRBV16	CASSLTRVNIQYF	TGTGCCAGCAGCCTAACCAGGGTTAACATTCAGTACTTC
.	.	TRBJ2-7	TRBV29-1	CSVRRGAYEQYF	TGCAGCGTTCGCAGGGGGGCCTACGAGCAGTACTTC
.	.	TRBJ2-3	TRBV4-2	CASSQVGDTQYF	TGTGCCAGCAGCCAAGTGGGAGATACGCAGTATTTT
.	TRBD1	TRBJ2-2	TRBV5-1	CASSRLGTGENTGELFF	TGCGCCAGCAGCCGATTGGGGACAGGGGAGAACACCGGGGAGCTGTTTTTT
.	.	TRBJ2-3	TRBV11-2	CASSLVLGGPRVTQYF	TGTGCCAGCAGCTTAGTGCTCGGGGGCCCACGGGTTACGCAGTATTTT
once	TRBD1	TRBJ1-5	TRBV28	CASNRMQGAGQPQHF	TGTGCCAGCAATAGAATGCAGGGGGCTGGGCAGCCCCAGCATTTT
.	.	TRBJ2-3	TRBV4-3	CASSQHSTDTQYF	TGCGCCAGCAGCCAGCACAGCACAGATACGCAGTATTTT
once	TRBD2	TRBJ2-7	TRBV5-1	CASSLGLAGPAYEQYF	TGCGCCAGCAGCCTGGGACTAGCGGGACCAGCCTACGAGCAGTACTTC
.	.	TRBJ2-2	TRBV28	CASSQGGSTGELFF	TGTGCCAGCAGTCAAGGGGGTTCCACCGGGGAGCTGTTTTTT
.	.	TRBJ2-7	TRBV5-6	CASSLGSTYEQYF	TGTGCCAGCAGCTTAGGGTCGACCTACGAGCAGTACTTC
few	.	TRBJ1-1	TRBV29-1	CSVDMAGMNTEAFF	TGCAGCGTTGATATGGCAGGGATGAACACTGAAGCTTTCTTT
once	TRBD1	TRBJ1-3	TRBV6-6	CASNYRGQGGGNTIYF	TGTGCCAGCAATTATAGGGGGCAGGGAGGCGGAAACACCATATATTTT
.	.	TRBJ2-3	TRBV27	CASSLSFPDTQYF	TGTGCCAGCAGTTTATCCTTTCCAGATACGCAGTATTTT
.	TRBD1	TRBJ2-7	TRBV10-3	CAISIDRTGYEQYF	TGTGCCATCAGCATTGACAGGACAGGCTACGAGCAGTACTTC
.	TRBD1	TRBJ1-3	TRBV18	CASSPRDSSGNTIYF	TGTGCCAGCTCACCGCGGGACAGCTCTGGAAACACCATATATTTT
.	.	TRBJ1-2	TRBV6-5	CASSYSMQGSGYTF	TGTGCCAGCAGTTACTCGATGCAGGGAAGTGGCTACACCTTC
.	TRBD2	TRBJ2-3	TRBV19	CASSITGGYRGTPDTQYF	TGTGCCAGTAGTATAACGGGGGGGTATAGGGGGACGCCAGATACGCAGTATTTT
.	.	TRBJ2-2	TRBV7-9	CASSIGQFNTGELFF	TGTGCCAGCAGCATCGGACAGTTTAACACCGGGGAGCTGTTTTTT
few	.	TRBJ2-5	TRBV29-1	CSVGGRWDSETQYF	TGCAGCGTTGGGGGCAGGTGGGATTCGGAGACCCAGTACTTC
.	TRBD1	TRBJ2-1	TRBV2	CASRGTGGSEQFF	TGTGCCAGCAGGGGGACAGGGGGCAGTGAGCAGTTCTTC
few	TRBD2	TRBJ2-4	TRBV7-2	CASSPGGSLNIQYF	TGTGCCAGCAGCCCCGGCGGGAGTTTAAACATTCAGTACTTC
.	.	TRBJ1-1	TRBV11-3	CASSTRPNTEAFF	TGTGCCAGCAGCACACGACCGAACACTGAAGCTTTCTTT
.	.	TRBJ2-5	TRBV7-8	CASSFDLGWETQYF	TGTGCCAGCAGCTTTGATCTGGGTTGGGAGACCCAGTACTTC
.	.	TRBJ2-7	TRBV28	CASSLSGRHSYEQYF	TGTGCCAGCAGTCTATCGGGACGGCACTCCTACGAGCAGTACTTC
.	.	TRBJ2-2	TRBV11-3	CASSFAGSQGGELFF	TGTGCCAGCAGCTTCGCGGGGTCCCAGGGCGGGGAGCTGTTTTTT
.	.	TRBJ1-3	TRBV11-2	CASSLVSGTGNTIYF	TGTGCCAGCAGCTTAGTCAGTGGTACTGGAAACACCATATATTTT
.	TRBD2	TRBJ2-1	TRBV9	CASSVAGGAGATYNEQFF	TGTGCCAGCAGCGTAGCGGGGGGGGCAGGGGCGACCTACAATGAGCAGTTCTTC
.	TRBD1	TRBJ1-2	TRBV7-2	CASSSGTGQYGYTF	TGTGCCAGCAGTTCCGGGACAGGGCAATATGGCTACACCTTC
.	.	TRBJ2-7	TRBV30	CAWSGGESYEQYF	TGTGCCTGGAGTGGAGGAGAATCCTACGAGCAGTACTTC
once	.	TRBJ2-1	TRBV6-4	CASRDYPGGYNEQFF	TGTGCCAGCAGGGACTACCCAGGGGGGTACAATGAGCAGTTCTTC
.	.	TRBJ2-5	TRBV18	CASSTQGVRTQYF	TGTGCCAGCTCAACACAAGGGGTCCGGACCCAGTACTTC
.	.	TRBJ2-2	TRBV9	CASSDPPTGRGTGELFF	TGTGCCAGCAGCGATCCCCCCACGGGCAGGGGCACCGGGGAGCTGTTTTTT
.	TRBD2	TRBJ2-5	TRBV7-9	CASSLGAGEFGETQYF	TGTGCCAGCAGCTTAGGTGCGGGAGAGTTCGGAGAGACCCAGTACTTC
.	.	TRBJ1-2	TRBV19	CASVLSSREPRGGYTF	TGTGCCAGTGTCCTTAGCTCCCGGGAACCCCGAGGGGGCTACACCTTC
.	.	TRBJ2-7	TRBV28	CASSYSEYEQYF	TGTGCCAGCAGTTATAGTGAGTACGAGCAGTACTTC
.	.	TRBJ1-1	TRBV18	CASSRSAGSRVETEAFF	TGTGCCAGCTCACGCTCCGCGGGGTCAAGGGTAGAGACTGAAGCTTTCTTT
.	.	TRBJ2-7	TRBV27	CASSLQAGLSYEQYF	TGTGCCAGCAGTTTACAGGCAGGGTTGAGCTACGAGCAGTACTTC
.	TRBD2	TRBJ2-1	TRBV6-5	CASRATSGRLYEQFF	TGTGCCAGCAGGGCCACTAGCGGGAGGCTCTATGAGCAGTTCTTC
.	TRBD1	TRBJ2-7	TRBV19	CASSRPGQGISEQYF	TGTGCCAGTAGTCGACCGGGACAGGGGATCAGCGAGCAGTACTTC
.	.	TRBJ2-2	TRBV5-6	CASSLAGTGELFF	TGTGCCAGCAGCTTGGCCGGGACCGGGGAGCTGTTTTTT